This paragraph covers one T cell receptor (beta chain) sequence. The data are from a study of blood T cell repertoires in COVID-19. Germline lookup yields CDR1 MNHEY and CDR2 SVGAGI. The junction had 1 base not matched to a gene; V was cut back by 7 bases and J by 2 bases. CDR3 size: 13 residues. This table comes from immunoSEQ multiplex PCR, and its TCRdb copy is limited to in-frame clones, with some not included. Here the sample spans about 70,000 clones, about four fifths being singletons. The clonotype originates from a woman in her seventies with acute or convalescent COVID-19. The sequenced material came from peripheral blood. V usage is TRBV6-5 and J usage is TRBJ2-5; 10 bases agree with TRBD2. CDR3 amino acids: CASKLAGQETQYF. As DNA, the CDR3 is TGTGCCAGCAAACTAGCGGGGCAAGAGACCCAGTACTTC.